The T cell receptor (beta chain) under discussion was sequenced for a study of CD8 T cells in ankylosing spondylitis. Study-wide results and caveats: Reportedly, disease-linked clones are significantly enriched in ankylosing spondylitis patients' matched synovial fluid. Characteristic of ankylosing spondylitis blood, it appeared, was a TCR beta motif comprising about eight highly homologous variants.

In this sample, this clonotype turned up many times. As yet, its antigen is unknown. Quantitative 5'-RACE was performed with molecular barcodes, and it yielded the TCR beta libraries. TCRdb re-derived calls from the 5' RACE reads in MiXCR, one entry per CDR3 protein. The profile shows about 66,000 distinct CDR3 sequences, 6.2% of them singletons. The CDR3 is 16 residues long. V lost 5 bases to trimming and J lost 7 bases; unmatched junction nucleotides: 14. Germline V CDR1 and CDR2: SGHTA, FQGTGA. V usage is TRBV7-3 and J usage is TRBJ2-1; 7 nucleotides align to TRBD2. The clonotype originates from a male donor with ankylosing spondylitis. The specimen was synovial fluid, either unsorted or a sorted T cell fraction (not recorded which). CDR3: CASSPKGLRGRNEQFF. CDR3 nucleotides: TGTGCCAGCAGCCCTAAGGGCCTGCGGGGGAGGAATGAGCAGTTCTTC.